The 22 T cell receptor beta chains reported below all come from one sample, sequenced in a study of blood T cell repertoires in COVID-19. The method was immunoSEQ multiplex PCR; TCRdb's version includes in-frame clones alone and lacks a portion of them. The sample includes over 100,000 clones, around 84% of them seen just once. What was sequenced was peripheral blood. The receptors were gathered from a man aged 35 to 55 with acute or convalescent COVID-19.

J is TRBJ2-3 and V is TRBV9, with TRBD1 as a possible D gene (6 bases). Germline CDR1 is SGDLS and CDR2 is YYNGEE. The CDR3 totals 16 residues. The V end lost 0 bases, the J end lost 4 bases, and 15 bases lay between the germline ends. The CDR3 bases are TGTGCCAGCAGCGTAGATGGGGGCGAGAGGGCAGATACGCAGTATTTT. Translating gives CASSVDGGERADTQYF.

The chain carries TRBV6-5 and TRBJ1-2; 7 nucleotides line up with TRBD1. The CDR3 totals 15 residues. Germline loops: CDR1 MNHEY, CDR2 SVGAGI. Trimming removed 6 bases from V and 1 base from J; junction bases left unmatched: 8. The CDR3 spells CASSRDSTLNYGYTF. CDR3 nucleotides: TGTGCCAGCAGCCGGGACAGCACCCTTAACTATGGCTACACCTTC.

The chain couples TRBV12-3 or TRBV12-4 to TRBJ2-5, with TRBD1 as a possible D gene (6 bases). The length of the CDR3 is 13 residues. The V gene lost 4 bases and the J gene lost 5 bases, with 11 bases spanning the gap. The CDR3 region is CASSYRVWETQYF. In nucleotides, the CDR3 is TGTGCCAGCAGTTACAGGGTCTGGGAGACCCAGTACTTC.

V is TRBV10-2 and J is TRBJ2-1; possible D gene TRBD2, 5 bases. CDR1 WSHSY and CDR2 SAAADI come from the germline V gene. CDR3 length equals 15 residues. V lost 8 bases and J 0 bases, leaving 14 bases between the germline ends. The CDR3 nucleotides read TGCGCCAGCGGCCTAGCTTCTAACTCCTACAATGAGCAGTTCTTC. Its protein product is CASGLASNSYNEQFF.

The chain joins TRBV28 to TRBJ1-2, with TRBD1 matching over 7 bases. From germline, CDR1 is MDHEN and CDR2 SYDVKM. V shed 8 bases and J 2 bases; nucleotides not matched to a gene: 5. The CDR3 runs to 13 residues. CDR3 sequence reads: CASVTGRNYGYTF. The CDR3 DNA is TGTGCCAGCGTGACAGGGAGAAACTATGGCTACACCTTC.

The V call is TRBV29-1, the J call TRBJ2-3, with 11 bases fitting TRBD1. CDR1 SQVTM and CDR2 ANQGSEA come from the germline V gene. The CDR3 runs to 15 residues. After removal of 5 bases from V and 1 base from J, the junction contained 5 bases not matched to a gene. The CDR3 DNA sequence: TGCAGCGTTACAAGGGACAGGGGGGGCACAGATACGCAGTATTTT. Translation gives CSVTRDRGGTDTQYF.

This clone has only one observation. The rearrangement joins TRBV5-6 to TRBJ1-1; 8 nucleotides match TRBD1. V lost 1 base to trimming and J lost 3 bases; unmatched junction nucleotides: 5. The CDR3 has 15 amino acids. From germline, CDR1 is SGHDT and CDR2 YYEEEE. CDR3 in amino acids: CASSLSPTGDTEAFF. The CDR3 nucleotides read TGTGCCAGCAGCTTGTCCCCGACAGGGGACACTGAAGCTTTCTTT.

The chain links TRBV7-9 to TRBJ1-1; TRBD1 matches 8 bases. The CDR3 runs to 15 residues. The junction had 11 bases not matched to a gene; V was cut back by 5 bases and J by 6 bases. Per the germline V gene, CDR1 is SEHNR and CDR2 is FQNEAQ (reference sequence). CDR3 bases: TGTGCCAGCAGCGACCACGGGACAGGTCCCCCTGAAGCTTTCTTT. It translates to CASSDHGTGPPEAFF.

This rearrangement joins TRBV25-1 to TRBJ2-1; TRBD2 aligns across 7 bases. The CDR3 has 15 residues. The V and J ends lost 1 base and 4 bases, in that order; junction bases with no gene match: 4. Germline loops: CDR1 MGHDK, CDR2 SYGVNS. The CDR3 DNA reads as TGTGCCAGCAGTGAATTAGATAGCGGGTACAATGAGCAGTTCTTC. It codes for CASSELDSGYNEQFF.

This clone was detected only once. The chain is built from TRBV5-4 and TRBJ2-1; tentatively, D is TRBD2 (6 bases). With 1 base removed from V and 8 bases from J, the gap between germline ends came to 7 bases. The CDR3 length is 12 residues. The germline CDR1 and CDR2 sequences are SGHNT and YYREEE (reference sequence). The CDR3 sequence: CASSLTGDEQFF. The DNA of the CDR3 is TGTGCCAGCAGCTTGACGGGGGATGAGCAGTTCTTC.

The rearrangement links TRBV7-8 to TRBJ2-1, with TRBD2 matching 7 bases. Germline V CDR1 and CDR2: SGHVS, FQNEAQ. V was pared by 1 base and J by 7 bases, with 19 bases of the junction left unmatched. This CDR3 is 19 amino acids long. This CDR3 reads CASSLGLLYRRAGVNEQFF. The CDR3 DNA is TGTGCCAGCAGCTTAGGGCTTCTCTATCGGCGCGCGGGGGTTAATGAGCAGTTCTTC.

The V call is TRBV28, the J call TRBJ2-7; tentatively, D is TRBD1 (5 bases). CDR1 is MDHEN, CDR2 SYDVKM, per germline. The CDR3 is 13 amino acids. The germline V and J ends were trimmed by 4 bases and 2 bases, with 9 bases remaining between them. For the CDR3, the DNA is TGTGCCAGCAGTTCTGGGGCCCCCTACGAGCAGTACTTC. Translation: CASSSGAPYEQYF.

The gene calls are TRBV5-1 and TRBJ2-1; 7 nucleotides align to TRBD1. The CDR3 covers 16 residues. V was pared by 4 bases and J by 8 bases, with 15 bases of the junction left unmatched. The germline gives CDR1 SGHRS, CDR2 YFSETQ. CDR3 amino acids: CASSISPRTGVYEQFF. For the CDR3, the DNA is TGCGCCAGCAGCATTAGCCCCCGGACAGGAGTCTATGAGCAGTTCTTC.

The chain uses TRBV6-2 or TRBV6-3 and TRBJ1-1; D remains unclear. Trimming pared 5 bases from V and 4 bases from J, leaving 17 bases between. The germline CDR1 and CDR2 sequences are MNHEY and SVGEGT. The CDR3 loop spans 15 amino acids. Here the CDR3 DNA reads TGTGCCAGCAGTCCCGGAGTTCCTATGAGCACTGAAGCTTTCTTT. Translated, it gives CASSPGVPMSTEAFF.

The count of this clone is one. This chain joins TRBV6-4 and TRBJ1-2; 8 positions match TRBD1. Per germline, CDR1 MRHNA and CDR2 SNTAGT. The CDR3 is made up of 15 amino acids. Trimming took 6 bases from V and 3 from J; bases not matched to a gene: 9. The CDR3 reads CASSLTSGGHYGYTF. The CDR3 DNA sequence: TGTGCCAGCAGCTTGACCTCAGGGGGCCACTATGGCTACACCTTC.

The chain recombines TRBV11-2 with TRBJ2-2; D may be TRBD2 (7 bases). The CDR3 has 16 amino acids. Trimming took 4 bases from V and 3 from J, leaving 15 bases between them. Per the germline V gene, CDR1 is SGHAT and CDR2 is FQNNGV. The CDR3 region is CASSSMGGRYTGELFF. DNA of the CDR3: TGTGCCAGCAGCTCCATGGGGGGGCGGTACACCGGGGAGCTGTTTTTT.

The rearrangement joins TRBV18 to TRBJ1-5; weak D call: TRBD1 (6 bases). Trimming shortened V by 3 bases and J by 2 bases, and 14 bases separated the two germline ends. The CDR3 contains 16 residues. CDR1 KGHSH and CDR2 LQKENI come from the germline V gene. The CDR3 here is CASSPQGGMGNQPQHF. DNA for the CDR3: TGTGCCAGCTCACCTCAAGGGGGAATGGGCAATCAGCCCCAGCATTTT.

This clone has a single count. The chain carries TRBV7-2 and TRBJ2-3; D remains unclear. Trimming pared 4 bases from V and 6 bases from J, leaving 11 bases between. The CDR3 is 13 residues long. The germline V gene has CDR1 SGHTA and CDR2 FQGNSA. CDR3: CASSSSFGDTQYF. The CDR3 DNA sequence: TGTGCCAGCAGCTCCTCCTTCGGGGATACGCAGTATTTT.

V usage is TRBV19 and J usage is TRBJ2-7; perhaps TRBD2 as D (5 bases). V lost 5 bases to trimming and J lost 2 bases, with 7 bases between them. This CDR3 contains 12 residues. Germline V lookup: CDR1 LNHDA, CDR2 SQIVND (reference sequence). Here the CDR3 DNA reads TGTGCCAGTAGTGAGGGTCCCTACGAGCAGTACTTC. The encoded protein is CASSEGPYEQYF.

In this sample, this clone turned up a few times. The chain couples TRBV4-1 to TRBJ2-2; the D gene is possibly TRBD2 (5 bases). The CDR3 totals 16 residues. Germline values: CDR1 MGHRA, CDR2 YSYEKL. Trimming cost V 5 bases and J 1 base, with 14 bases left between them. This CDR3 is CASSVSVILNTGELFF. CDR3 bases: TGCGCCAGCAGCGTTAGCGTGATCCTGAACACCGGGGAGCTGTTTTTT.

The chain is built from TRBV2 and TRBJ2-1; 9 bases line up with TRBD1. V lost 5 bases to trimming and J lost 9 bases; unmatched junction nucleotides: 11. CDR3 size: 15 residues. The germline CDR1 and CDR2 sequences are SNHLY and FYNNEI. DNA of the CDR3: TGTGCCAGCAGTATGGGACAGGGCGGTAATAGTGAGCAGTTCTTC. Translation: CASSMGQGGNSEQFF.

This rearrangement joins TRBV11-2 to TRBJ2-1; 9 nucleotides match TRBD2. The germline V gene encodes CDR1 SGHAT and CDR2 FQNNGV. The J segment lost 4 bases and the V segment lost 5 bases, leaving 9 bases of the junction unmatched. This CDR3 region has 16 residues. The CDR3 is CASSRSSGAKYNEQFF. The CDR3 coding sequence is TGTGCCAGCAGCCGATCTAGCGGGGCTAAATACAATGAGCAGTTCTTC. The variable domain in full, with the rest retrieved from reference TRBV11-2 and TRBJ2-1, is EAGVAQSPRYKIIEKRQSVAFWCNPISGHATLYWYQQILGQGPKLLIQFQNNGVVDDSQLPKDRFSAERLKGVDSTLKIQPAKLEDSAVYLCASSRSSGAKYNEQFFGPGTRLTVL.